The clone carrying this TCR beta chain was seen at least ten times. The data belong to a study of T-cell reconstitution after alpha-beta-depleted transplantation in children. The germline CDR1 and CDR2 sequences are SQVTM and ANQGSEA. V lost 7 bases to trimming and J lost 7 bases; unmatched junction nucleotides: 3. The CDR3 extends over 10 amino acids. The TCRbeta library was prepared with unique molecular identifiers. One entry per CDR3 protein, called by TCRdb with MiXCR from the PCR reads. This table holds about 610,000 distinct CDR3 sequences, 10% found once. The sequencing here drew on PBMCs from the stem cell graft donor, taken from the stem cell graft. This TCR was sampled from a human donor who donated a stem cell graft to a child with acute myeloid leukemia. This chain links TRBV29-1 with TRBJ1-1; TRBD1 matches 7 bases. The CDR3: CSAGTVEAFF. CDR3 DNA sequence: TGCAGCGCCGGGACAGTTGAAGCTTTCTTT.